These 19 T cell receptor beta chains came from one sample sequenced in a study of response to subunit inactivated influenza vaccine. MiXCR, run by TCRdb on the RT-PCR reads, gives a single entry per CDR3 protein. The table has roughly 540,000 distinct CDR3 sequences, roughly 25% seen once; the top ten hold 2.8%. These data were also filed under a second study, of T cells expressing NK-cell markers. That investigation notes: Production of TCR beta cDNA relied on 5'RACE template switching with UMIs.

The material was CD4+ T cells sorted from PBMCs, obtained roughly 12 days after vaccination. Source of these receptors: a man in his fifties who received an inactivated influenza vaccine.

This clonotype was counted at least ten times. The chain employs TRBV6-6 and TRBJ1-1; D remains unclear. There are 13 residues in the CDR3. The V end was cut by 5 bases, the J end by 1 base, with 8 bases between. CDR1 is MNHNY and CDR2 is SVGAGI in the germline V gene (reference sequence). The CDR3 region has the DNA TGTGCCAGCAGTGAGGGCCGGAACACTGAAGCTTTCTTT. It yields the protein CASSEGRNTEAFF.

This clonotype came up a few times. This chain connects TRBV6-5 to TRBJ1-1, with D uncertain. V shed 4 bases and J shed 7 bases, with 13 bases lying between them. Germline lookup yields CDR1 MNHEY and CDR2 SVGAGI. The CDR3 sequence is 13 residues long. CDR3 nucleotides: TGTGCCAGCAGTTTGCCCCAAGGGCGTGAAGCTTTCTTT. Residues: CASSLPQGREAFF.

This clonotype occurred a few times. The CDR3 sequence is CASRVYRTGEYGYTF. The DNA for the CDR3 is TGTGCCAGCAGGGTATATAGGACAGGGGAGTATGGCTACACCTTC. The rearrangement uses TRBV2 and TRBJ1-2; TRBD1 aligns across 9 bases. The junction had 10 bases not matched to a gene; V was cut back by 6 bases and J by 5 bases. Germline CDR1 is SNHLY and CDR2 is FYNNEI. The CDR3 is made up of 15 amino acids.

In this sample, this clonotype turned up many times. The CDR3 region has the DNA TGCGCCAGCAGATCTGATATCTCCTACAATGAGCAGTTCTTC. This encodes CASRSDISYNEQFF. The V call is TRBV5-1, the J call TRBJ2-1, with D unclear. This CDR3 is 14 amino acids long. Germline V gene data show CDR1 as SGHRS and CDR2 as YFSETQ. V lost 5 bases to trimming and J lost 0 bases, with 9 bases between them.

This clonotype was detected many times. CDR3 sequence: CAISEEFQGGYGYTF. The DNA for the CDR3 is TGTGCCATCAGTGAGGAATTTCAGGGGGGCTATGGCTACACCTTC. This chain joins TRBV10-3 and TRBJ1-2; 7 bases align to TRBD1. V gave up 2 bases and J gave up 4 bases; unmatched junction bases: 7. The length of the CDR3 is 15 residues. In germline, CDR1 is ENHRY, CDR2 SYGVKD.

This clonotype appeared a few times. The rearrangement uses TRBV28 and TRBJ1-1, with TRBD1 matching 7 bases. The CDR3 spans 17 residues. Germline values: CDR1 MDHEN, CDR2 SYDVKM. Trimming took 4 bases from V and 0 from J; bases not matched to a gene: 11. CDR3 in amino acids: CASSSLGTATMNTEAFF. CDR3 coding DNA: TGTGCCAGCAGTTCGCTCGGGACAGCGACAATGAACACTGAAGCTTTCTTT.

V gene TRBV6-5 combines with J gene TRBJ2-2; 10 bases are a match to TRBD1. V shed 0 bases and J 5 bases; nucleotides not matched to a gene: 3. This CDR3 spans 16 amino acids. CDR1 and CDR2 (germline): MNHEY, SVGAGI. The CDR3 loop is CASSYSGTGETGELFF. In DNA, the CDR3 is TGTGCCAGCAGTTACTCCGGGACAGGGGAAACCGGGGAGCTGTTTTTT.

This chain joins TRBV4-2 and TRBJ2-3, with 10 nucleotides matching TRBD2. The length of the CDR3 is 16 residues. Germline trimming cut 2 bases from V and 2 bases from J; bases unmatched to any gene: 4. Germline V CDR1 and CDR2: LGHNA, YNFKEQ. CDR3 amino acids: CASSQSSGRFTDTQYF. The CDR3 DNA reads as TGTGCCAGCAGCCAATCTAGCGGGAGATTCACAGATACGCAGTATTTT.

This sequence joins TRBV7-2 and TRBJ1-2; D gene unclear. V lost 2 bases, J lost 2 bases, and 6 bases lay in between. This CDR3 contains 13 residues. Germline V gene lookup returns CDR1 SGHTA and CDR2 FQGNSA. CDR3 bases: TGTGCCAGCAGCTTACCGGAAAACTATGGCTACACCTTC. The encoded protein is CASSLPENYGYTF.

The rearrangement joins TRBV3-1 to TRBJ2-7; 12 bases map to TRBD2. CDR3 length equals 16 residues. The V gene end was trimmed by 1 base and the J gene end by 3 bases; junction bases not matched to a gene: 4. Germline V gives CDR1 LGHDT, CDR2 YNNKEL (reference sequence). CDR3 protein: CASSQGLAGASYEQYF. The CDR3 coding sequence is TGTGCCAGCAGCCAAGGACTAGCGGGGGCCAGCTACGAGCAGTACTTC.

In its sample, this clonotype was seen a few times. V usage is TRBV20-1 and J usage is TRBJ1-6; perhaps TRBD1 as D (6 bases). The CDR3 consists of 17 residues. V lost 0 bases and J lost 0, with 12 bases in between. In germline, CDR1 is DFQATT, CDR2 SNEGSKA (reference sequence). The CDR3 spells CSARDQGLSSYNSPLHF. The CDR3 region has the DNA TGCAGTGCTAGAGATCAGGGGCTCAGCTCCTATAATTCACCCCTCCACTTT.

The chain uses TRBV20-1 and TRBJ1-5, with 8 bases that match TRBD1. This CDR3 contains 13 residues. After removal of 6 bases from V and 2 bases from J, the junction contained 3 bases not matched to a gene. Germline assignment: CDR1 DFQATT and CDR2 SNEGSKA (reference sequence). CDR3: CSARGQGNQPQHF. CDR3 DNA: TGCAGTGCCAGGGGACAGGGCAATCAGCCCCAGCATTTT.

This clonotype was observed a few times. This rearrangement joins TRBV29-1 to TRBJ2-1; D perhaps matches TRBD1 (6 bases). Trimming removed 2 bases from V and 6 bases from J, with 17 bases in between. Germline lookup yields CDR1 SQVTM and CDR2 ANQGSEA. This CDR3 region has 15 residues. CDR3 amino acids: CSVETGHRATNEQFF. The CDR3 DNA reads as TGCAGCGTTGAAACGGGACACAGGGCAACCAATGAGCAGTTCTTC.

V and J are TRBV3-1 and TRBJ2-7, with D possibly TRBD1 on 6 matching bases. In germline, CDR1 is LGHDT, CDR2 YNNKEL (reference sequence). The CDR3 length is 14 residues. V lost 1 base and J lost 2, with 9 bases in between. The CDR3 loop is CASSQGGLAYEQYF. The CDR3 DNA is TGTGCCAGCAGCCAAGGGGGGCTGGCCTACGAGCAGTACTTC.

There are many counts of this clonotype. This rearrangement joins TRBV10-3 to TRBJ1-3; D ambiguous. CDR1 and CDR2 from the germline V gene are ENHRY and SYGVKD. CDR3 length: 14 residues. V shed 9 bases and J shed 1 base, with 13 bases lying between them. This chain's CDR3 is CAIGNSKSGNTIYF. The DNA for the CDR3 is TGTGCCATAGGGAACAGCAAGTCTGGAAACACCATATATTTT.

This clonotype came up a few times. The chain combines TRBV29-1 with TRBJ2-7; the match to TRBD1 covers 8 bases. The CDR3 extends over 13 amino acids. The V segment lost 5 bases and the J segment 5 bases; nucleotides outside the gene matches: 8. CDR1 and CDR2 (germline): SQVTM, ANQGSEA. The CDR3 sequence is CSVQPDRVDEQYF. In nucleotides, the CDR3 is TGCAGCGTTCAACCGGACAGGGTAGACGAGCAGTACTTC.

This clonotype was detected a few times. This sequence joins TRBV29-1 and TRBJ2-1; D may be TRBD2 (5 bases). V was clipped by 0 bases and J by 3 bases, with 15 bases between them. Germline V lookup: CDR1 SQVTM, CDR2 ANQGSEA. This CDR3 is built from 16 residues. In DNA, the CDR3 is TGCAGCGTTGAAGATCTTTCGGCCGACTACTACAATGAGCAGTTCTTC. This encodes CSVEDLSADYYNEQFF.

This clonotype was detected only a few times. The V gene is TRBV11-2, the J gene TRBJ2-7; D not resolved. The V gene's germline CDR1 is SGHAT and CDR2 FQNNGV. This CDR3 contains 15 residues. V gave up 3 bases and J gave up 4 bases, with 16 bases separating them. The CDR3 loop is CASSFSSGRIYEQYF. CDR3 sequence (DNA): TGTGCCAGCAGCTTCTCCTCAGGACGGATATACGAGCAGTACTTC.

This clonotype was found a few times. The chain combines TRBV11-2 with TRBJ1-1; D is ambiguous. CDR1 and CDR2 from the germline V gene are SGHAT and FQNNGV. The CDR3 has 14 amino acids. The germline V and J ends were trimmed by 3 bases and 2 bases, with 10 bases remaining between them. This CDR3 reads CASSLQAGNTEAFF. As DNA, the CDR3 is TGTGCCAGCAGCTTGCAGGCTGGTAACACTGAAGCTTTCTTT.